A selection of T cell receptor beta chains follows, all from one sample in a study of memory CD4+ T cells and cytomegalovirus serostatus. Here immunoSEQ multiplex PCR was the method, and the copy in TCRdb shows in-frame clones only, minus some. The sample lists roughly 54,000 clones, roughly 79% seen once, with about 1.5% in the top ten. The specimen was memory CD4+ T cells from blood. The receptors come from an adult in good health and CMV-seronegative. Both conserved end residues are part of each CDR3. D genes are given only for firm matches. Expanded clones are given a class, and other clones once, few, many or no size at all.

DNA | CDR3 | V | size | J | D
TGTGCCAGCAGTTCCCAGGGGAGGGAGGTTGGGAATGAGCAGTTCTTC | CASSSQGREVGNEQFF | TRBV27 | - | TRBJ2-1 | -
TGTGCCAGCAGCCTGGAGACCGATCAGCCCCAGCATTTT | CASSLETDQPQHF | TRBV6-1 | - | TRBJ1-5 | -
TGTGCCAGCTCACCAAATAGGTGGGGAGGAAACACCATATATTTT | CASSPNRWGGNTIYF | TRBV18 | - | TRBJ1-3 | -
TGCAGCGCGAACCCGCCGAGCTCCTACAATGAGCAGTTCTTC | CSANPPSSYNEQFF | TRBV29-1 | - | TRBJ2-1 | -
TGTGCCACCAAAGTCGTCGGGGGACGGAATCAGCCCCAGCATTTT | CATKVVGGRNQPQHF | TRBV19 | few | TRBJ1-5 | -
TGCGCCAGCAGCTTGGACGGGTACAATGAGCAGTTCTTC | CASSLDGYNEQFF | TRBV5-1 | - | TRBJ2-1 | -
TGTGCCAGCAGTCCAGGGGGCGATCGCTACACCTTC | CASSPGGDRYTF | TRBV28 | - | TRBJ1-2 | TRBD1
TGTGCCAGCAGCGTAGTGGCTAGCTCTCGCAATGAGCAGTTCTTC | CASSVVASSRNEQFF | TRBV9 | - | TRBJ2-1 | -
TGTGCCAGTAGTGGCGGCGGACAGGGGAACTATGGCTACACCTTC | CASSGGGQGNYGYTF | TRBV19 | - | TRBJ1-2 | TRBD1
TGTGCCAGCAGTGCCCCGGACACAAGGGGGGGCGAGCAGTACTTC | CASSAPDTRGGEQYF | TRBV2 | - | TRBJ2-7 | -
TGTGCCACCAGCCCCAGGAATATGAACACTGAAGCTTTCTTT | CATSPRNMNTEAFF | TRBV15 | once | TRBJ1-1 | -
TGTGCCAGCTCGAGTTCGGGGACGGCAACTAATGAAAAACTGTTTTTT | CASSSSGTATNEKLFF | TRBV18 | - | TRBJ1-4 | -
TGCGCCAGCAGCCAAGGGCAGGTTAACACTGAAGCTTTCTTT | CASSQGQVNTEAFF | TRBV4-1 | - | TRBJ1-1 | -
TGTGCCAGCTCCCCGGGGGTAGCGGGAAACGAGCAGTACTTC | CASSPGVAGNEQYF | TRBV18 | - | TRBJ2-7 | TRBD2
TGCGCCAGCAGCCATTCTAGCGGGGGGGCTGGCACCGGGGAGCTGTTTTTT | CASSHSSGGAGTGELFF | TRBV4-1 | once | TRBJ2-2 | TRBD2
TGTGCCAGCAGCTTAAGAGAGGGGACGGGGGATACGCAGTATTTT | CASSLREGTGDTQYF | TRBV7-8 | - | TRBJ2-3 | -
TGTGCCTGGAGTAAAGAGGCGTCGGAGCAGTTCTTC | CAWSKEASEQFF | TRBV30 | once | TRBJ2-1 | -
TGCGCCAGCAGCCTCCCTCCGGGACTAGCGGGGACAGATACGCAGTATTTT | CASSLPPGLAGTDTQYF | TRBV5-1 | - | TRBJ2-3 | TRBD2
TGCGCCAGCAGCCCCGGGACAGGGAGAGGCGAGCAGTACTTC | CASSPGTGRGEQYF | TRBV5-1 | once | TRBJ2-7 | TRBD1
TGTGCCAGCAGGTACCCGGGGACAGGGGCTGCTAATGGCTACACCTTC | CASRYPGTGAANGYTF | TRBV5-6 | - | TRBJ1-2 | TRBD1
TGTGCCAGCAGCTTTCGGACAGGGCCTCTAGAGACCCAGTACTTC | CASSFRTGPLETQYF | TRBV5-6 | - | TRBJ2-5 | TRBD1
TGTGCCAGTAGTGCGACGGGGACAGGGTCCGGGGCATATGGCTACACCTTC | CASSATGTGSGAYGYTF | TRBV19 | - | TRBJ1-2 | TRBD1
TGTGCCAGCAGACGTACGACAAGAGAAACTGAAGCTTTCTTT | CASRRTTRETEAFF | TRBV7-8 | - | TRBJ1-1 | -